This T cell receptor beta chain comes out of a study of identical twins. V was trimmed by 1 base and J by 3 bases, leaving 17 bases between them. The germline V gene encodes CDR1 MDHEN and CDR2 SYDVKM. This CDR3 comprises 17 residues. Donors were all healthy Caucasians. Study results and limitations: Compared with models, monozygotic twins showed more out-of-frame TCR alpha sharing.

cDNA molecules carried unique molecular identifiers, and template switching added a universal primer site. TCRdb ran MiXCR on the 5' RACE reads and lists one entry per CDR3 protein. The sample shows more than 400,000 distinct CDR3 sequences, around 15% of them seen only once. This clonotype was picked up a small number of times. Its antigen is still unknown. These records were also assigned to another study, of yellow fever vaccine responses in identical twins.

The sequenced material came from CD4+ T cells sorted from blood. This receptor was obtained from a woman younger than 30 in good health. J is TRBJ2-3 and V is TRBV28, with D possibly being TRBD2 (6 bases). The CDR3, as DNA: TGTGCCAGCAGTTTATTGGGGGGTTCCAGTACTACAGATACGCAGTATTTT. Protein sequence: CASSLLGGSSTTDTQYF.